This T cell receptor beta chain came from a study of T cells in localized non-small cell lung cancer. Findings of the study overall: Only one tumor region was sequenced, so heterogeneity remains possible. The study linked higher blood T cell density to longer overall survival. There was higher T cell clonality in uninvolved adjacent lung than in tumor, and it was highest there. Detection in adjacent lung was observed for a median around 59 of the top 100 tumor clones.

This clone was seen only once. Antigen specificity is unknown. V was cut by 0 bases and J by 8 bases, with 16 bases left in between. Germline V gene lookup returns CDR1 MNHEY and CDR2 SVGAGI. The CDR3 extends over 16 amino acids. Clones were sequenced by immunoSEQ multiplex PCR, and TCRdb holds only the in-frame ones, with some missing. This sample carries roughly 67,000 clones, 84% of them seen once, and the ten largest clones take around an eighth. The chain recombines TRBV6-5 with TRBJ1-4; D is perhaps TRBD1 (5 bases). This TCR came from a female donor over 55 with stage I lung adenocarcinoma. The sequencing here drew on peripheral blood, taken before any cancer treatment. Here the CDR3 DNA reads TGTGCCAGCAGTTACTCAGGGGTTAGGGTACAAGAAAAACTGTTTTTT. This gives the protein CASSYSGVRVQEKLFF.